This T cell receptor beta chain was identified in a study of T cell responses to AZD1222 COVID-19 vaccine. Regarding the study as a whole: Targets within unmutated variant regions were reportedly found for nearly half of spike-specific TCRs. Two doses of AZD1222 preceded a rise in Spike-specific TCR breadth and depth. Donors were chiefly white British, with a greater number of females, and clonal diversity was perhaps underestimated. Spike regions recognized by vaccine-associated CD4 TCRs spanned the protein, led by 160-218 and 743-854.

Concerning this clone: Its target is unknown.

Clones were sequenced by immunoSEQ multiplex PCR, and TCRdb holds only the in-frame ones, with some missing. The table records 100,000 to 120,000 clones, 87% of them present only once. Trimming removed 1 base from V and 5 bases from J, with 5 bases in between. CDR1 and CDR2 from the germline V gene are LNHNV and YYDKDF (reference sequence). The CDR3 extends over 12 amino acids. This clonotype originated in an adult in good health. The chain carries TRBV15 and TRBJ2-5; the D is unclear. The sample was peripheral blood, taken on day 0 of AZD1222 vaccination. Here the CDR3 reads CATSRGPETQYF. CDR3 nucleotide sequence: TGTGCCACCAGCAGAGGTCCGGAGACCCAGTACTTC.